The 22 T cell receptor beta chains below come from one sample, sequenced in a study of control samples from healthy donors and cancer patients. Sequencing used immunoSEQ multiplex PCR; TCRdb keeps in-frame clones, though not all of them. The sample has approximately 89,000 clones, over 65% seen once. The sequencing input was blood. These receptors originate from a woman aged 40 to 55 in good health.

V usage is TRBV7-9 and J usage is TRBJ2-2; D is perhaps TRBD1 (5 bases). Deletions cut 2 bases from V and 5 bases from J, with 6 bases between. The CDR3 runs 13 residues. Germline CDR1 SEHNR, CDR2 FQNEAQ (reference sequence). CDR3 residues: CASSLQGTGELFF. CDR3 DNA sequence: TGTGCCAGCAGCTTACAGGGTACCGGGGAGCTGTTTTTT.

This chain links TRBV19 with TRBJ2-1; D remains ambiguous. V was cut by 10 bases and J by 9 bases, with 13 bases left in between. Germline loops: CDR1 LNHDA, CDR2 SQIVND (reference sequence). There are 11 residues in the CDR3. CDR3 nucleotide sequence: TGTGCCACCCACTCCTATGGTGAGCAGTTCTTC. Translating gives CATHSYGEQFF.

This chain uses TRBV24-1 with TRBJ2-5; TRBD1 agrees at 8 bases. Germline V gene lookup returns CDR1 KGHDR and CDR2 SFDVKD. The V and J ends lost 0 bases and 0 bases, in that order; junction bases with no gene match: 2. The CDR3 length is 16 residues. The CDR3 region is CATSDLGQGHQETQYF. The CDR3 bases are TGTGCCACCAGTGATTTGGGACAGGGACACCAAGAGACCCAGTACTTC.

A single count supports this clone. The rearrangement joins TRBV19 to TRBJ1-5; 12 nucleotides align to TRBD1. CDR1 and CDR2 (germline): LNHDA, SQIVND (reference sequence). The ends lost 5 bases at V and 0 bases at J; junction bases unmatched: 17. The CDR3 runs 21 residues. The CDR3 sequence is CASSPLRGGTGGGYSNQPQHF. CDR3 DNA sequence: TGTGCCAGTAGTCCGCTCAGAGGGGGGACAGGGGGCGGCTATAGCAATCAGCCCCAGCATTTT. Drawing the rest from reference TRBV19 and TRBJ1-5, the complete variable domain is DGGITQSPKYLFRKEGQNVTLSCEQNLNHDAMYWYRQDPGQGLRLIYYSQIVNDFQKGDIAEGYSVSREKKESFPLTVTSAQKNPTAFYLCASSPLRGGTGGGYSNQPQHFGDGTRLSIL.

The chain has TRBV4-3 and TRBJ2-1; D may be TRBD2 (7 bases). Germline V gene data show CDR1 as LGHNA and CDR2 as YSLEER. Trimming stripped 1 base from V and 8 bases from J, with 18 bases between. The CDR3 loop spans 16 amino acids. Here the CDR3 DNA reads TGCGCCAGCAGCCAAGGGGGGGGGCTGCGTCGGGATGAGCAGTTCTTC. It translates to CASSQGGGLRRDEQFF.

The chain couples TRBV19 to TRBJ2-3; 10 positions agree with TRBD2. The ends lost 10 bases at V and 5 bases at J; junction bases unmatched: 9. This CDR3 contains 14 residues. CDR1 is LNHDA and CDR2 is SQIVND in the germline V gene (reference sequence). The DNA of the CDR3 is TGTGCCACCGCAAGCGGGGGGGCTGTAGATACGCAGTATTTT. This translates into CATASGGAVDTQYF.

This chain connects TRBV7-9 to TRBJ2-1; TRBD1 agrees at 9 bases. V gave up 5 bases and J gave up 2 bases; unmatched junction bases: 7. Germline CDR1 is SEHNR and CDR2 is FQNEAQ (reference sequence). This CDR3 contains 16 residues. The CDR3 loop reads CASSPRTGAAYNEQFF. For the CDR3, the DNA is TGTGCCAGCAGCCCCCGGACAGGGGCGGCCTACAATGAGCAGTTCTTC.

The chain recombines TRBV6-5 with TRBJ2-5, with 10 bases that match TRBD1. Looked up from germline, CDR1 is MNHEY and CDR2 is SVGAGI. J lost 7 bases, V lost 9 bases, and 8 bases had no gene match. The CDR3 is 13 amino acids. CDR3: CARGGQGRGTQYF. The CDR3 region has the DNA TGTGCCAGGGGGGGACAGGGGCGTGGGACCCAGTACTTC.

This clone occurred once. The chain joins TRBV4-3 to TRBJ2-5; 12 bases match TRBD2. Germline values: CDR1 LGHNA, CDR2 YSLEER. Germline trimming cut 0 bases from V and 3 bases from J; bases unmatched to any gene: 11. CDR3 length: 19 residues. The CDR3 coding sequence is TGCGCCAGCAGCCAAGAGGGGACTACTAGCGGGGGGAATAAAGAGACCCAGTACTTC. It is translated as CASSQEGTTSGGNKETQYF.

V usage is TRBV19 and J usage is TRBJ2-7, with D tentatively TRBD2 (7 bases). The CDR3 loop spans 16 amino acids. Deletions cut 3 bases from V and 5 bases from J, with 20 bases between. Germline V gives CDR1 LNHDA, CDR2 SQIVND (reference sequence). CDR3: CASSMGLGGRDHEQYF. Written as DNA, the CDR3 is TGTGCCAGTAGTATGGGCCTGGGGGGGCGCGACCACGAGCAGTACTTC.

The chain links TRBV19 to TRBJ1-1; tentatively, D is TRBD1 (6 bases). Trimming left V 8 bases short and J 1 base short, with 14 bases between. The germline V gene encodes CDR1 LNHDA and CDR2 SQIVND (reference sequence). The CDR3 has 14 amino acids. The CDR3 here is CASGLDSRNTEAFF. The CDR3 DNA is TGTGCCAGTGGATTGGACAGTAGGAACACTGAAGCTTTCTTT.

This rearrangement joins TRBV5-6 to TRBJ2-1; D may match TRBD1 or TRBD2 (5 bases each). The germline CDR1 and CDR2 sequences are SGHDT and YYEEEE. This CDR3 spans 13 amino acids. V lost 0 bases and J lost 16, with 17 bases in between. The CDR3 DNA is TGTGCCAGCAGCTTGGCCACGGGTCTGGGGGAATTCTTC. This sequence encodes CASSLATGLGEFF.

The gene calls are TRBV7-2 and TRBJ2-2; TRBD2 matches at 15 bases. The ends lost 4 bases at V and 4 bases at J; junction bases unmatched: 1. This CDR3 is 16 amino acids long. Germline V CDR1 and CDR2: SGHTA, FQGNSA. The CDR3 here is CASSWTSGGATGELFF. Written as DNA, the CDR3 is TGTGCCAGCAGCTGGACTAGCGGGGGGGCCACCGGGGAGCTGTTTTTT.

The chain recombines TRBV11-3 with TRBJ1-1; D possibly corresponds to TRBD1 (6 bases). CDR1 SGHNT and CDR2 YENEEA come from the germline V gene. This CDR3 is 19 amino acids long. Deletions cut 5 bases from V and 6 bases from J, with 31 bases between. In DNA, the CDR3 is TGTGCCAGCAGCCTAGCTGGTGGGGGGCCAGGGCCCTTATCGGCTGAAGCTTTCTTT. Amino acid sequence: CASSLAGGGPGPLSAEAFF.

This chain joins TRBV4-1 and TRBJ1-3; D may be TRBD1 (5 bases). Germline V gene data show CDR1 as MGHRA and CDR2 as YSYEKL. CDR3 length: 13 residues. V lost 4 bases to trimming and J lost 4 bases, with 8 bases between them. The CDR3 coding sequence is TGCGCCAGCAGCCTACGGGGGGGAAACACCATATATTTT. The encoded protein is CASSLRGGNTIYF.

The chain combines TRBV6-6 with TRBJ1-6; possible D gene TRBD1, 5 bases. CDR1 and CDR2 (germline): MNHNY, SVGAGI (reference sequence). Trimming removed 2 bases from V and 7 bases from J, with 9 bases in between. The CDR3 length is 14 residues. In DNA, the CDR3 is TGTGCCAGCAGTTACGGGACGGCGAATTCACCCCTCCACTTT. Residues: CASSYGTANSPLHF.

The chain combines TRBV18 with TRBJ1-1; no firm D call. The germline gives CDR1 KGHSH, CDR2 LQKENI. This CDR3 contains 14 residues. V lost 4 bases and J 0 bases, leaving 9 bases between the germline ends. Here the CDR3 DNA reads TGTGCCAGCTCACTTGTGGAGGTGAACACTGAAGCTTTCTTT. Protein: CASSLVEVNTEAFF.

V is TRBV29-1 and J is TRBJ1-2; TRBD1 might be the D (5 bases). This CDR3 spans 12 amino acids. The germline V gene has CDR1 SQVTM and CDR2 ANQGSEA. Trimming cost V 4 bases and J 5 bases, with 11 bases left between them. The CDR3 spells CSVVAGRYGYTF. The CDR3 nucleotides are TGCAGCGTTGTTGCAGGGAGATATGGCTACACCTTC.

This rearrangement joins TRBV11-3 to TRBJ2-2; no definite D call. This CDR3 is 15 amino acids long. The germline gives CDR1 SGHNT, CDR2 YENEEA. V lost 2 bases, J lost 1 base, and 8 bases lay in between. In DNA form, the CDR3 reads TGTGCCAGCAGCTTATTCGGGCGGAACACCGGGGAGCTGTTTTTT. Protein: CASSLFGRNTGELFF.

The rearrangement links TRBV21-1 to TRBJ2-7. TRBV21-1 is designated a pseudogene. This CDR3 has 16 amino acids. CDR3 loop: CASSRGPLLSSYEQYF. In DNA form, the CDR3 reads TGTGCCAGCAGCAGGGGACCGCTCCTTAGCTCCTACGAGCAGTACTTC.

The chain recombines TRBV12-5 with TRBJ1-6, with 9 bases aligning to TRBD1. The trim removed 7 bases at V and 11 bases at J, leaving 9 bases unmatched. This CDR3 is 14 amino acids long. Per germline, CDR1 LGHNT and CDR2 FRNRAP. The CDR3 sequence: CASATGTGRAPLHF. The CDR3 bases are TGTGCTAGTGCCACCGGGACAGGGAGGGCACCCCTCCACTTT.

The CDR3 loop is CASSGRGGETQYF. The CDR3 DNA follows: TGTGCCAGCAGCGGAAGAGGGGGGGAGACCCAGTACTTC. The gene calls are TRBV7-3 and TRBJ2-5; D is perhaps TRBD1 or TRBD2 (6 bases each). Trimming left V 5 bases short and J 5 bases short, with 12 bases between. Germline V gives CDR1 SGHTA, CDR2 FQGTGA. The CDR3 has 13 residues.